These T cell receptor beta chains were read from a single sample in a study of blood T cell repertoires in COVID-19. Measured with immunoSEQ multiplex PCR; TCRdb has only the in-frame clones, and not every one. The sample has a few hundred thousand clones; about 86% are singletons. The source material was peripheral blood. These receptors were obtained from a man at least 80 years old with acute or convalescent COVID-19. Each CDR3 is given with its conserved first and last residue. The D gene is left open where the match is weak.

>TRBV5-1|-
CASSFSLATLGEQFF
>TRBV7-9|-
CASSLGHTGNTQFF
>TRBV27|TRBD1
CASSLWTGEKLFF
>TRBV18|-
CASSPRTLEAFF
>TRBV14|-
CASSHRDRNTEAFF
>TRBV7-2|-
CASSLSRQNTEAFF
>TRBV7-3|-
CASSPQGADTQYF
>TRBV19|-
CASSIVGSGSDLFPYF
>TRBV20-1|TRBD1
CSASPQGGIDQPQHF
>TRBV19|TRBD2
CASSIGLAGGTDTQYF
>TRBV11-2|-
CASSRAVSDTEAFF
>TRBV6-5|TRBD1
CASSRDRTNTGELFF
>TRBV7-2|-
CASSSRHTDTQYF
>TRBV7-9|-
CASSPGRLVGELFF
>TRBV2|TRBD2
CASSESGVYNEQFF
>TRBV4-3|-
CASSQGGGAAREAFF
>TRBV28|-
CASRTWTERYNSPLHF
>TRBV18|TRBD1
CASSKGQMNTEAFF
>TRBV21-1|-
CASSPRGGDAYEQYF
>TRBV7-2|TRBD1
CASSLQGANNSPLHF
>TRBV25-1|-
CASRRGTATEAFF
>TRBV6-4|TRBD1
CASGTGGQPQHF
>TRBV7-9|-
CASSSDRTDIAQYF
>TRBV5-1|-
CASSGDLVGYTF
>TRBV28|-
CASSGGQFNQPQHF